This T cell receptor (beta chain) is from a study of cytomegalovirus exposure and HLA in healthy donors. Across the whole study: Prior work identified 120 million or so unique TCR beta sequences in 190 million or so T cells. Samples from HLA-typed donors yielded about 86 million unique TCRs in an early data release.

Turning to this clone: Antigen specificity is unknown.

V lost 6 bases, J lost 0 bases, and 6 bases stayed unmatched. The CDR3 is made up of 16 amino acids. The V gene's germline CDR1 is MNHEY and CDR2 SMNVEV (reference sequence). General study points: The only immune exposure information that was available was CMV serostatus. In an earlier analysis, about 87% or about 30%: the productive usage of most TCR beta V segments.

Primers for the PCR totalled 60 Vbeta and 13 Jbeta. Profiled with immunoSEQ multiplex PCR; TCRdb holds only in-frame clones, not every one. The sample's table shows around 44,000 clones. The chain combines TRBV27 with TRBJ1-5; 9 nucleotides agree with TRBD1. The TCR sequence derives from a male donor in good health and CMV-seropositive. The sample consisted of PBMCs. CDR3 loop: CASRSGQGYSNQPQHF. As DNA, the CDR3 is TGTGCCAGCAGGTCAGGACAGGGGTATAGCAATCAGCCCCAGCATTTT.